This T cell receptor (beta chain) was profiled in a study of cytomegalovirus exposure and HLA in healthy donors. Looking at the study overall: Out of 398 genotyped donors, about 80% belonged to the Caucasian-associated ancestry cluster. General observations from the study: Later analysis showed most CMV-associated TCR beta chains appearing HLA-restricted.

PCR involved 60 Vbeta and 13 Jbeta primers. Some clones are missing from TCRdb's copy, which holds only in-frame ones; the method was immunoSEQ multiplex PCR. This table holds some 180,000 clones, approximately 70% found once. Germline V lookup: CDR1 SGHTA, CDR2 FQGTGA. Trimming removed 5 bases from V and 0 bases from J; junction bases left unmatched: 9. This CDR3 spans 16 amino acids. Concerning this clone itself: Its antigen remains unknown.

The sequence came from a young woman in good health and CMV-seronegative. The gene calls are TRBV7-3 and TRBJ2-5; TRBD1 matches at 7 bases. Specimen: PBMCs. Written as DNA, the CDR3 is TGTGCCAGCAGCCGTTTCCCCACAGGGGACCAAGAGACCCAGTACTTC. This translates into CASSRFPTGDQETQYF.